This passage covers 3 T cell receptor beta chains from one sample sequenced in a study of blood T cell repertoires in COVID-19. Sequenced by immunoSEQ multiplex PCR; TCRdb stores in-frame clones only, minus some. The sample lists about 190,000 clones; roughly 83% were seen once. Sequencing was performed on PBMCs or T cells enriched from blood (not recorded which). The receptors originated from a woman aged 30 to 39 who had recovered from COVID-19.

The genes are TRBV6-6 and TRBJ2-2; D call uncertain. V gave up 6 bases and J gave up 7 bases, with 21 bases separating them. CDR3 size: 16 residues. The germline V gene has CDR1 MNHNY and CDR2 SVGAGI (reference sequence). This chain's CDR3 is CASSYDPFSRSGELFF. Here the CDR3 DNA reads TGTGCCAGCAGCTATGACCCTTTTAGCAGAAGCGGGGAGCTGTTTTTT.

This clone was picked up a small number of times. The chain carries TRBV27 and TRBJ1-1; no firm D call. V was shortened by 7 bases and J by 4 bases, with 13 bases between the two germline ends. The germline V gene has CDR1 MNHEY and CDR2 SMNVEV (reference sequence). This CDR3 is 13 amino acids long. CDR3 DNA: TGTGCCAGCAACCGGGTTGAAGGCACTGAAGCTTTCTTT. Its translation is CASNRVEGTEAFF.

This chain joins TRBV28 and TRBJ2-7; possibly TRBD2 for D (5 bases). The germline V gene has CDR1 MDHEN and CDR2 SYDVKM. The CDR3 spans 15 residues. With 5 bases removed from V and 1 base from J, the gap between germline ends came to 15 bases. The CDR3 nucleotides read TGTGCCAGCAGTCCTGATCGGGGTCGTTCCTACGAGCAGTACTTC. Its translation: CASSPDRGRSYEQYF.